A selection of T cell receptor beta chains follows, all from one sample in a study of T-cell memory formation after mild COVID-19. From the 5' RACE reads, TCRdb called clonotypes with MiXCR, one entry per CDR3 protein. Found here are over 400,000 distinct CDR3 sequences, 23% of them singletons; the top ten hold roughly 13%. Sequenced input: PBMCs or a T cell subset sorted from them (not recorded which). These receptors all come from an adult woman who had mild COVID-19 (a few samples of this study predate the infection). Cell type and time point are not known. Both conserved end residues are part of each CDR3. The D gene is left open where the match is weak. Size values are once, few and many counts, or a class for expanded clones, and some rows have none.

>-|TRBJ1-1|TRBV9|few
TGTGCCAGCAGCCCAAGGGCCCTGAACACTGAAGCTTTCTTT
CASSPRALNTEAFF
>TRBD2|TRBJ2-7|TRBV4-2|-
TGTGCCAGCAGCCGAGCGGGAGTAGGGGAGCAGTACTTC
CASSRAGVGEQYF
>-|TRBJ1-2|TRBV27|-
TGTGCCAGCAGTTTCAGCGGGAGTCCTAACTATGGCTACACCTTC
CASSFSGSPNYGYTF
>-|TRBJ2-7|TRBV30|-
TGTGCCTGGAGCGGAACCTACGAGCAGTACTTC
CAWSGTYEQYF
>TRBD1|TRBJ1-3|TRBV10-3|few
TGTGCCATCAGGGGGGACAGTCACTCTGGAAACACCATATATTTT
CAIRGDSHSGNTIYF
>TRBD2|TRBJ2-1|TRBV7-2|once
TGTGCCAGCAGCTCCCCGGGACGGGAGGAAGGGCAGTTCTTC
CASSSPGREEGQFF
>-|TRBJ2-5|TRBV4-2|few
TGTGCCAGCAGCCAAGGGAGGAGGAGGGGCGGAGAGACCCAGTACTTC
CASSQGRRRGGETQYF
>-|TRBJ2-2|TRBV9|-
TGTGCCAGCAGCGTAGGCGGGACGTTCACCGGGGAGCTGTTTTTT
CASSVGGTFTGELFF
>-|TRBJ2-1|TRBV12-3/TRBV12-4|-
TGTGCCAGCAAGCGGCAGAACTACAATGAGCAGTTCTTC
CASKRQNYNEQFF
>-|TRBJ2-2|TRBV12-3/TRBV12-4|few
TGTGCCAGCAACCCCAACACCGGGGAGCTGTTTTTT
CASNPNTGELFF
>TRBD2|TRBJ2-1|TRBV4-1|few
TGCGCCAGCAGCCAAGGGTCTTTAGCGGGAGGACTTCACAATGAGCAGTTCTTC
CASSQGSLAGGLHNEQFF
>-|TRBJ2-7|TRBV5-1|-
TGCGCCAGCGGACAGTCCCCGGGCTACGAGCAGTACTTC
CASGQSPGYEQYF
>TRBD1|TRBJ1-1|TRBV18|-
TGTGCCAGCTCCCGGACAGGCCTGGAGGCTTTCTTT
CASSRTGLEAFF
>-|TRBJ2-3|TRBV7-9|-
TGTGCCAGCAGCTTGGGTAGGTCGGGAGACCGCACAGATACGCAGTATTTT
CASSLGRSGDRTDTQYF
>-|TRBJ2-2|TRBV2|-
TGTGCCAGCAGTGCCTCCGGGGAGCTGTTTTTT
CASSASGELFF
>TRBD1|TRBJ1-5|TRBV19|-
TGTGCCAGTAGTACGACAGGGGGAATGATTGGTCAGCCCCAGCATTTT
CASSTTGGMIGQPQHF
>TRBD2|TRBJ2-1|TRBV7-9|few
TGTGCCAGCAGTTTTCGGACTAGCGGGGGATACAATGAGCAGTTCTTC
CASSFRTSGGYNEQFF
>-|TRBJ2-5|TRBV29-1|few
TGCAGCGTTGAAGATGATCTCGGGGTTGAGACCCAGTACTTC
CSVEDDLGVETQYF
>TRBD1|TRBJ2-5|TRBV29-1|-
TGCAGCGTTGGGGGAGTGACAGGGGTCTGGAGGACCCAGTACTTC
CSVGGVTGVWRTQYF
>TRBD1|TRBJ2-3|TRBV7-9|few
TGTGCCAGCAGCGCCACGGACAGGGTAACAGATACGCAGTATTTT
CASSATDRVTDTQYF
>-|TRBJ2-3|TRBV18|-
TGTGCCAGCTCACCACCGATAAAGGGTCGGACAGATACGCAGTATTTT
CASSPPIKGRTDTQYF
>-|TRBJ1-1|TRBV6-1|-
TGTGCCAGCAGTCCACCCGGGCTCCGGGCCACTGAAGCTTTCTTT
CASSPPGLRATEAFF
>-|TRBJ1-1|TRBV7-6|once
TGTGCCAGCAGCGCCGGGACCTACACTGAAGCTTTCTTT
CASSAGTYTEAFF
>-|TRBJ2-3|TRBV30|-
TGTGCCTGGGACTACTCAGATACGCAGTATTTT
CAWDYSDTQYF
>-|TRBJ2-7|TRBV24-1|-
TGTGCCACCAGTGATTTTGGGCAGATCTCCTACGAGCAGTACTTC
CATSDFGQISYEQYF
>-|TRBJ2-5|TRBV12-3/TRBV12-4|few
TGTGCCAGCGCGAGGGGGGAGACCCAGTACTTC
CASARGETQYF
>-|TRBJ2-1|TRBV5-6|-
TGTGCCAGCAGCGGTGACAGGATCCTACAAGCCAATGAGCAGTTCTTC
CASSGDRILQANEQFF
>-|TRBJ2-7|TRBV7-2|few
TGTGCCAGCAGCGTGGTTGGCGAGCAGTACTTC
CASSVVGEQYF
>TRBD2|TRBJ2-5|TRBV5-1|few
TGCGCCAGCAGCTCCCGGACTAGCGGGGGGGCGGAGACCCAGTACTTC
CASSSRTSGGAETQYF
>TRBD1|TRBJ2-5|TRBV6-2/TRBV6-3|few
TGTGCCAGCAGTCTGACAGGGGGTAGTTCGGAGACCCAGTACTTC
CASSLTGGSSETQYF
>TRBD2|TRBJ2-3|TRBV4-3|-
TGCGCCAGCAGCCAAGAGCCGGGACTAGCGGGAGGGGGGACAGATACGCAGTATTTT
CASSQEPGLAGGGTDTQYF
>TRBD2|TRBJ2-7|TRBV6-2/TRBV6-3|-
TGTGCCAGCAGTCTCCCGGGACTAGCGACCCACGAGCAGTACTTC
CASSLPGLATHEQYF
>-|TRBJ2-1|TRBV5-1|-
TGCGCCAGCAGCTTGGTGCCAGGGGTTGAGCAGTTCTTC
CASSLVPGVEQFF
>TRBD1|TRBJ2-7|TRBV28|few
TGTGCCACCATACCCGGGACAGCCAACTACGAGCAGTACTTC
CATIPGTANYEQYF
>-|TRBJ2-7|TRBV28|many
TGTGCCAGCAGTTCGGACATCAGGCAGTACTTC
CASSSDIRQYF
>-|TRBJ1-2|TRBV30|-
TGTGCCTGGAGTGGGGGGACCTATGGCTACACCTTC
CAWSGGTYGYTF
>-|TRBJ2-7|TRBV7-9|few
TGTGCCAGCAGCTTACTGCGAGGGAGCTCCTACGAGCAGTACTTC
CASSLLRGSSYEQYF
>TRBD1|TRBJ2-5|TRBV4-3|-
TGCGCCAGCAGCCAAGAAATAACAGGGGGATCGAAGGAGGCCCAGTACTTC
CASSQEITGGSKEAQYF
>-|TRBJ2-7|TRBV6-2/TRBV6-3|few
TGTGCCAGCAGTCGGGGCTCCTTGACCTACGAGCAGTACTTC
CASSRGSLTYEQYF
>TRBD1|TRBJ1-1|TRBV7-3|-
TGTGCCAGCAGCGAACAGGGGGCTGGGTACACTGAAGCTTTCTTT
CASSEQGAGYTEAFF
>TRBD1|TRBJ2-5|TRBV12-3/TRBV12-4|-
TGTGCCAGCACCCCCGGGACAGGGGATGCCCAGTACTTC
CASTPGTGDAQYF
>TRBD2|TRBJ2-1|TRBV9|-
TGTGCCAGCAGCGTGGGGGAGGGGTCCTACAATGAGCAGTTCTTC
CASSVGEGSYNEQFF